These T cell receptor beta chains were read from a single sample in a study of blood T cell repertoires in COVID-19. Assay used: immunoSEQ multiplex PCR; TCRdb lists only in-frame clones, some missing. This table holds 250,000 to 300,000 clones, 70% to 90% found once. Sequencing was done on a sample of PBMCs or T cells enriched from blood (not recorded which). Every receptor here comes from a woman aged 45-59 years who had recovered from COVID-19. Each CDR3 is given with its conserved first and last residue. A D gene is named only where the DNA matches it firmly. Size is stated for part of the rows, as once, few or many counts, or as a class when the clone is expanded.

clone size	J gene	V gene	D gene	CDR3 DNA	CDR3 protein
NA	TRBJ1-4	TRBV4-2	NA	TGTGCCAGCAGCCAAGATTTAACTTACCCAAATGAAAAACTGTTTTTT	CASSQDLTYPNEKLFF
NA	TRBJ1-4	TRBV5-6	NA	TGTGCCAGCAGCTTTCCCGATGAGGGCAATGAAAAACTGTTTTTT	CASSFPDEGNEKLFF
NA	TRBJ2-1	TRBV12-3/TRBV12-4	NA	TGTGCCAGCAGTAAGGGGCGGTACAATGAGCAGTTCTTC	CASSKGRYNEQFF
NA	TRBJ1-4	TRBV6-5	TRBD1	TGTGCCAGCAGACAGGGGCGGGAAAAACTGTTTTTT	CASRQGREKLFF
NA	TRBJ2-1	TRBV24-1	NA	TGTGCCACCAGTGATACCGCGCTCGATGAGCAGTTCTTC	CATSDTALDEQFF
NA	TRBJ1-3	TRBV5-1	TRBD1	TGCGCCAGCAGCTTGGCCGGGACAGGGGAAGGAAACACCATATATTTT	CASSLAGTGEGNTIYF
NA	TRBJ1-1	TRBV19	NA	TGTGCCAGTCGAAAGGGGGACACTGAAGCTTTCTTT	CASRKGDTEAFF
once	TRBJ2-1	TRBV5-4	TRBD2	TGTGCCAGCAGCCCTATGACTAGCGGGGACTACAATGAGCAGTTCTTC	CASSPMTSGDYNEQFF
NA	TRBJ2-5	TRBV30	TRBD2	TGTGCCTGGAGTAAAGGGACTAGCGGGTGGGAGACCCAGTACTTC	CAWSKGTSGWETQYF
NA	TRBJ2-1	TRBV10-3	NA	TGTGCCATCAGTGACCTTCCGGGGGACAGAGAGGTTCTAAATGAGCAGTTCTTC	CAISDLPGDREVLNEQFF
NA	TRBJ1-3	TRBV5-1	NA	TGCGCCAGCAGCTTGTTTACAGGCAGCTCTGGAAACACCATATATTTT	CASSLFTGSSGNTIYF
NA	TRBJ2-3	TRBV10-2	NA	TGCGCCAGCTTAGCACCCCTCACAGATACGCAGTATTTT	CASLAPLTDTQYF
once	TRBJ1-5	TRBV7-2	NA	TGTGCCAGCAGCGCCTCAATGTTTTCAGCCCAGCATTTT	CASSASMFSAQHF
NA	TRBJ2-7	TRBV19	TRBD1	TGTGCCAGTAGTGAGGGGGCGCCCTACGAGCAGTACTTC	CASSEGAPYEQYF
NA	TRBJ2-2	TRBV7-3	TRBD1	TGTGCCAGCAGCCCAGGGACCGGGACAGTGGCGAACACCGGGGAGCTGTTTTTT	CASSPGTGTVANTGELFF
NA	TRBJ1-6	TRBV28	TRBD1	TGTGCCGTCGACAGGGATAATTCACCCCTCCACTTT	CAVDRDNSPLHF
few	TRBJ2-2	TRBV12-5	TRBD2	TGTGCTAGTGGTTTGGCGAGCGGGAGGCCCGGGACCGGGGAGCTGTTTTTT	CASGLASGRPGTGELFF
NA	TRBJ2-3	TRBV6-1	NA	TGTGCCAGCAGTGAAGATGGAGCTTCCACAGATACGCAGTATTTT	CASSEDGASTDTQYF
NA	TRBJ1-5	TRBV11-2	NA	TGTGCCAGCAGTTACAACAATCAGCCCCAGCATTTT	CASSYNNQPQHF
NA	TRBJ1-4	TRBV5-4	TRBD1	TGTGCCAGCAGTCAGAGGACAGGGGAGGGAGAAAAACTGTTTTTT	CASSQRTGEGEKLFF
NA	TRBJ2-7	TRBV14	NA	TGTGCCAGCAGCCAACGCCTGGCGGGCCCCGCGGGTCCCCCCTACGAGCAGTACTTC	CASSQRLAGPAGPPYEQYF
NA	TRBJ2-2	TRBV5-1	TRBD2	TGCGCCAGCACCCTTAGCGGGAGGGCCGCCGGGGAGCTGTTTTTT	CASTLSGRAAGELFF
NA	TRBJ2-7	TRBV18	TRBD2	TGTGCCAGCTCACCGGTAGCGGGAGGGCCCGTCGAGCAGTACTTC	CASSPVAGGPVEQYF
NA	TRBJ1-2	TRBV29-1	NA	TGCAGCGTTGAGGGCAGGAACAACTATGGCTACACCTTC	CSVEGRNNYGYTF
NA	TRBJ2-7	TRBV23-1	NA	TGCGCCAGCAGTCAATTGGGGGAACGGGGGGCGGCCGGCGAGCAGTACTTC	CASSQLGERGAAGEQYF
NA	TRBJ2-7	TRBV7-9	TRBD1	TGTGCCAGCAACCCAGGGACAGGGAGTGTAGAGCAGTACTTC	CASNPGTGSVEQYF
NA	TRBJ2-7	TRBV3-1/TRBV3-2	TRBD1	TGTGCCAGCAGCCAGACAGGGATTGGAACCTCCTACGAGCAGTACTTC	CASSQTGIGTSYEQYF
few	TRBJ1-4	TRBV3-1/TRBV3-2	TRBD1	TGTGCCAGCAGCACAGGGGGCAATGAAAAACTGTTTTTT	CASSTGGNEKLFF
NA	TRBJ1-5	TRBV5-1	TRBD1	TGCGCCAGCAGCCGTGAGGCGGGACAGCCGCCTAGGCCCCAGCATTTT	CASSREAGQPPRPQHF
NA	TRBJ1-5	TRBV1	NA	TGCACCAGCAGCCAAGAGCGGCCCAGCAATCAGCCCCAGCATTTT	CTSSQERPSNQPQHF
NA	TRBJ2-2	TRBV5-1	TRBD2	TGCGCCAGCAGCTTGGGGCTAGCGGCCGGGGAGCTGTTTTTT	CASSLGLAAGELFF
NA	TRBJ1-5	TRBV15	NA	TGTGCCACCAGTGGGGACACTAGCAATCAGCCCCAGCATTTT	CATSGDTSNQPQHF
NA	TRBJ2-6	TRBV5-1	NA	TGCGCCAGCAGCTTGGCCGGAGGTACGGGAACTGGGGCCAACGTCCTGACTTTC	CASSLAGGTGTGANVLTF